This T cell receptor beta chain originates from a study of cytomegalovirus exposure and HLA in healthy donors. General observations from the study: Because they were indistinguishable, some V segments, including TRBV6-2 and TRBV6-3, were excluded. Researchers catalogued 164 TCR beta chains as cytomegalovirus-associated. Most TCR beta V segments were productive about 90% or about 30% of the time in an earlier analysis. DRB1 had the most TCR associations and HLA-C the fewest, a later analysis found, with rates varying by HLA locus.

This PCR relied on a set of 60 Vbeta primers and 13 Jbeta primers. Data came from immunoSEQ multiplex PCR; TCRdb stores just in-frame clones and leaves some out. The repertoire holds under 200,000 clones, with around 77% as singletons. This CDR3 is 14 amino acids long. Germline CDR1 reads MNHNS; CDR2 reads SASEGT. On this clone itself: The antigen is not known. The junction departs from germline at one end; a sequencing error may be responsible.

The rearrangement joins TRBV6-1 to TRBJ2-2, with a possible D match to TRBD2 (6 bases). This clonotype was sampled from a man between 60 and 70 years old in good health and CMV-seronegative. The sample comprised PBMCs. CDR3 loop: CASIGSANAGELFF. CDR3 sequence (DNA): TGTGCCAGCATCGGGAGTGCGAACGCCGGGGAGCTGTTTTTT.